The clone carrying this T cell receptor beta chain was counted only a few times. Its antigen remains unidentified. TCRdb redid the calling of the RT-PCR reads with MiXCR, one entry per CDR3 protein. This sample carries about 520,000 distinct CDR3 sequences, roughly 7.6% of them seen once, and the ten largest clones take over 10%. Germline CDR1 SGDLS, CDR2 YYNGEE. The CDR3 extends over 16 amino acids. J lost 4 bases, V lost 4 bases, and 9 bases had no gene match. This specimen belongs to a study of response to subunit inactivated influenza vaccine. Findings of the study overall: Each seasonal influenza vaccination, the authors suggested, recruits few new T cells.

The starting material was PBMCs from blood, obtained roughly 24 months after vaccination. V usage is TRBV9 and J usage is TRBJ2-1; 9 bases are shared with TRBD1. This receptor was taken from a man aged 50 to 69 who received an inactivated influenza vaccine. The CDR3 DNA follows: TGTGCCAGCAGCACCTCACAGGGGGCTGTTTACAATGAGCAGTTCTTC. Its translation: CASSTSQGAVYNEQFF.